This T cell receptor beta chain was obtained from a study of Ad26.COV2.S vaccination and SARS-CoV-2 variants. As for treatment: 15 to 20 received Ad26.COV2.S at low or high dose, single or two shots; 5 received placebo; per-sample allocation not given. Sample collection was performed on day 63 after the first vaccine or placebo injection. An Ad26 vector expressing Wuhan-strain SARS-CoV-2 spike served as the vaccine. The assay was immunoSEQ multiplex PCR, and TCRdb's table has in-frame clones only and misses some. The sample lists around 250,000 clones, roughly 85% occurring once. The origin of this receptor is a person aged 18-65 years who received the Ad26.COV2.S COVID-19 vaccine or a placebo. Here the sequenced sample was peripheral blood, taken in a trial of Ad26.COV2.S vaccine versus placebo.

In DNA, the CDR3 is TGCGCCAGCAGCCACCCTTTACAGGGGGGTCAGCCCCAGCATTTT. As protein: CASSHPLQGGQPQHF. The chain combines TRBV4-1 with TRBJ1-5, with TRBD1 matching 8 bases. The CDR3 totals 15 residues. Germline CDR1 and CDR2: MGHRA and YSYEKL. Trimming took 3 bases from V and 6 from J; bases not matched to a gene: 7.